The clone carrying this TCR beta chain is a singleton in its sample. The CDR3 contains 12 residues. V gave up 6 bases and J gave up 8 bases, with 13 bases separating them. These data belong to a study of blood T cell repertoires in COVID-19. Overall study context: Acute and convalescent COVID-19 samples came from the United States, Italy and Spain. Sources were T cells, B-cell-depleted T cells, or PBMCs; the material itself was cDNA or gDNA.

This table comes from immunoSEQ multiplex PCR, and its TCRdb copy is limited to in-frame clones, with some not included. Found here are 110,000 to 150,000 clones, 65% to 85% of them singletons; the top ten hold 7.5% to 8.5%. The chain combines TRBV12-3 or TRBV12-4 with TRBJ1-2, with D unclear. The receptor's source is a human donor in a cohort sampled during active COVID-19. Sequencing was carried out using peripheral blood. The CDR3, as DNA: TGTGCCAGCAGCGAAACCGGAGACGGCTACACCTTC. Translated, it gives CASSETGDGYTF.